This T cell receptor (beta chain) was obtained from a study of response to subunit inactivated influenza vaccine (dated by TCRdb to 2016 to 2019). Describing the broader study: Deep quantitative profiling of the T cell receptor repertoire was used in the study to follow responses to a trivalent subunit inactivated influenza vaccine. General study outcomes and caveats: It was suggested by the authors that each seasonal influenza vaccination may recruit only a limited number of new T cells.

Notes on this clonotype: There is no known antigen for this receptor. Base qualities are not recorded, but no much larger clone differs from it by a single base.

The CDR3, from cysteine to phenylalanine, totals 16 residues. Left in the record is the CDR3 DNA by itself, 48 bases read in frame from the first base. Per the germline V gene (reference sequence), SGHNT is the CDR1 and YYREEE is the CDR2. The junction shows trimming of 3 bases on V and 4 bases on J, and the gene matches do not reach 10 bases of it. The library was obtained by RT-PCR. The listed sequencing device is Illumina HiSeq 2500. The raw public data were reprocessed by TCRdb itself: fastp quality trimming at Q25, MiXCR clonotype calling, in-frame beta chains only. Each CDR3 protein appears once, grouped with its most common genes and DNA. The sample has around 580,000 distinct CDR3 sequences on record, around 13% of them singletons. The ten largest account for around 10% of the sample.

The receptor was derived from a middle-aged man who received an inactivated influenza vaccine. Donor details come from another sample of the same person, matched by shared clones. The sample in question was PBMCs from blood, obtained 11 to 12 days after vaccination. The V and J segments used are TRBV5-4 and TRBJ2-7; 10 junctional bases match TRBD2. The sequenced DNA: TGTGCCAGCAGCTCTGGAAGCGGGAGGGCCGGTTACGAGCAGTACTTC. Translation gives CASSSGSGRAGYEQYF.